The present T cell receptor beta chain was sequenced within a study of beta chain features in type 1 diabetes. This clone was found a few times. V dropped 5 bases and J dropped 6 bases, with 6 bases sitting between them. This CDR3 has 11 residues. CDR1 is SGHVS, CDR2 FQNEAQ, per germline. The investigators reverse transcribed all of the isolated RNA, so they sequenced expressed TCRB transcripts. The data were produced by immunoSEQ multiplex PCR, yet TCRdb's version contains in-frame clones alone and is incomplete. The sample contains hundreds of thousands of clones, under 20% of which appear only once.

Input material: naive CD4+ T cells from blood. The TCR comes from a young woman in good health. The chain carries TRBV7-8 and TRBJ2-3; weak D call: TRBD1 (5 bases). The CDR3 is CASSKGDTQYF. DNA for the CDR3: TGTGCCAGCAGCAAGGGGGATACGCAGTATTTT. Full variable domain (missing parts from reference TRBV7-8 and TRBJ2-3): GAGVSQSPRYKVAKRGQDVALRCDPISGHVSLFWYQQALGQGPEFLTYFQNEAQLDKSGLPSDRFFAERPEGSVSTLKIQRTQQEDSAVYLCASSKGDTQYFGPGTRLTVL.